The source of this TCR beta chain is a study of cytomegalovirus exposure and HLA in healthy donors. The CDR3 sequence is 13 residues long. V lost 1 base and J lost 5, with 5 bases in between. CDR1 MGHRA and CDR2 YSYEKL come from the germline V gene. 13 Jbeta primers and 60 Vbeta primers were used for the PCR. Data came from immunoSEQ multiplex PCR; TCRdb stores just in-frame clones and leaves some out. The sample holds 250,000 to 350,000 clones, roughly 90% seen once. The chain joins TRBV4-1 to TRBJ1-4; D is undetermined. The sequenced material came from PBMCs. The origin of this receptor is a man aged 40-49 years in good health and CMV-seropositive. CDR3 protein: CASSQGRNEKLFF. In DNA form, the CDR3 reads TGCGCCAGCAGCCAAGGGCGGAATGAAAAACTGTTTTTT.